The clone carrying this T cell receptor beta chain came up many times. The antigen remains undetermined. These data are taken from a study of T cells in Graves' hyperthyroidism and ophthalmopathy. Study information: Initial diagnosis, before any treatment, was when peripheral blood was collected. Findings of the study overall: Ophthalmopathy was told apart from stable hyperthyroidism by a 13 V-J model.

Amplification targeted TCR beta CDR3 regions from RNA transcripts. The HTBI primer set was used in a first-round RT-PCR of the TCR CDR3. MiXCR, applied by TCRdb to the multiplex PCR reads, yields one record per CDR3 protein. The sample includes under 800,000 distinct CDR3 sequences, around 13% seen only once; the top ten take roughly 10%. When ophthalmopathy did not progress within 18 months, Graves' hyperthyroidism was considered stable. Patients aged 18 to 65 with hyperthyroidism were newly diagnosed, with duration under 2 months. The V end lost 4 bases, the J end lost 1 base, and 11 bases lay between the germline ends. CDR1 is DFQATT and CDR2 is SNEGSKA in the germline V gene (reference sequence). The CDR3 has 14 amino acids.

The rearrangement uses TRBV20-1 and TRBJ1-5; D might be TRBD1 (5 bases). This TCR derives from a woman aged 18-29 years with Graves' hyperthyroidism. Material: blood. CDR3 residues: CSAMEGASNQPQHF. In DNA, the CDR3 is TGCAGTGCTATGGAAGGGGCCAGCAATCAGCCCCAGCATTTT.